A single sample gave rise to the 6 T cell receptor beta chains below, sequenced in a study of T-cell reconstitution after alpha-beta-depleted transplantation in children. During its preparation, the TCRbeta library received unique molecular identifiers. Using its own MiXCR run on the PCR reads, TCRdb lists one record per CDR3 protein. The sample has roughly 220,000 distinct CDR3 sequences, about 8.8% seen once. The sequencing used PBMCs from the stem cell graft donor, collected from the stem cell graft. All receptors come from a human donor who donated a stem cell graft to a child with SCID.

In its sample, this clonotype was seen many times. In DNA, the CDR3 is TGTGCCAGCAGTCTCATGGACAGCCAAGAGACCCAGTACTTC. It yields the protein CASSLMDSQETQYF. The chain joins TRBV25-1 to TRBJ2-5; D possibly corresponds to TRBD1 (6 bases). Trimming took off 5 bases at V and 1 base at J, with 11 bases between the two ends. This CDR3 is built from 14 residues. CDR1 and CDR2 (germline): MGHDK, SYGVNS.

In this sample, this clonotype turned up a few times. The CDR3 sequence: CSATPGRGNNQPQHF. DNA of the CDR3: TGCAGTGCTACCCCGGGTAGGGGGAACAATCAGCCCCAGCATTTT. The J gene is TRBJ1-5, the V gene TRBV20-1; D is possibly TRBD1 (6 bases). CDR1 is DFQATT and CDR2 is SNEGSKA in the germline V gene (reference sequence). The CDR3 sequence is 15 residues long. V was trimmed by 4 bases and J by 3 bases, leaving 16 bases between them.

This clonotype has at least ten counts. This chain connects TRBV27 to TRBJ1-1; a possible D gene is TRBD1 (5 bases). The ends were cut back, 6 bases at V and 11 bases at J, with 28 bases in the middle. Per the germline V gene, CDR1 is MNHEY and CDR2 is SMNVEV (reference sequence). The CDR3 covers 16 residues. CDR3 coding DNA: TGTGCCAGCAGGCTAATCGGACATGGGGCGCCGTCGGGGGCTTTCTTT. This gives the protein CASRLIGHGAPSGAFF.

This clonotype came up many times. The genes are TRBV19 and TRBJ1-4, with TRBD1 as a possible D gene (5 bases). The CDR3 runs 15 residues. Germline V gene lookup returns CDR1 LNHDA and CDR2 SQIVND (reference sequence). With 5 bases removed from V and 5 bases from J, the gap between germline ends came to 15 bases. The CDR3 loop is CASSSSGTENEKLFF. CDR3 nucleotide sequence: TGTGCCAGTAGTTCCTCCGGGACCGAGAATGAAAAACTGTTTTTT.

This clonotype has at least ten counts. V usage is TRBV7-2 and J usage is TRBJ2-7; no firm D call. Trimming cost V 5 bases and J 3 bases, with 11 bases left between them. Germline CDR1 SGHTA, CDR2 FQGNSA. This CDR3 comprises 13 residues. CDR3 sequence reads: CASSHGVGYEQYF. The CDR3 coding sequence is TGTGCCAGCAGCCATGGAGTTGGCTACGAGCAGTACTTC.

This clonotype was counted at least ten times. CDR3 nucleotide sequence: TGCAGCGTTGCTCTCGGGGAAGAGACCCAGTACTTC. Its translation is CSVALGEETQYF. The chain combines TRBV29-1 with TRBJ2-5, with TRBD2 as a possible D gene (5 bases). Trimming cost V 4 bases and J 3 bases, with 9 bases left between them. The CDR3 sequence is 12 residues long. Germline CDR1 SQVTM, CDR2 ANQGSEA.